A selection of T cell receptor beta chains follows, all from one sample in a study of human T cells and chemical hapten exposure. From the RACE reads, TCRdb called clonotypes with MiXCR, one entry per CDR3 protein. The sample lists 150,000 to 200,000 distinct CDR3 sequences; 20% to 25% were seen once. Sequencing was performed on whole blood, taken in connection with sensitization to the hapten diphenylcyclopropenone (DPC). All receptors derive from a woman in her fifties or sixties with alopecia areata. Some clones in this sample may be carry-over from other donors' samples. CDR3s include the opening cysteine and the closing phenylalanine or tryptophan. The order of the fields is J gene, D gene, V gene, clone size, CDR3 protein, CDR3 DNA. D genes are given only for firm matches. Rows may omit the clone size; those that give it use once, few, many or a size class.

TRBJ1-1	TRBD1	TRBV6-2/TRBV6-3	NA	CASTPTGAGATEAFF	TGTGCCAGCACCCCAACAGGGGCCGGGGCCACTGAAGCTTTCTTT
TRBJ2-1	TRBD2	TRBV6-4	NA	CASSESGRIGNEQFF	TGTGCCAGCAGTGAGAGCGGGAGGATAGGGAATGAGCAGTTCTTC
TRBJ2-4	NA	TRBV20-1	many	CSAIPGQADWVQYF	TGCAGTGCTATTCCGGGACAAGCAGACTGGGTTCAGTACTTC
TRBJ2-7	NA	TRBV11-3	NA	CASSSHGEPDEQYF	TGTGCCAGCAGCTCCCACGGGGAGCCCGACGAGCAGTACTTC
TRBJ1-6	TRBD1	TRBV3-1	few	CASSQFPGTGVSPLHF	TGTGCCAGCAGCCAATTCCCCGGGACAGGGGTTTCACCCCTCCACTTT
TRBJ2-3	NA	TRBV9	few	CASSVEAVSLDTQYF	TGTGCCAGCAGCGTAGAGGCCGTATCGCTAGATACGCAGTATTTT
TRBJ2-3	TRBD2	TRBV6-5	few	CASSLSGMKQYF	TGTGCCAGCAGCCTAAGCGGGATGAAGCAGTATTTT
TRBJ2-6	NA	TRBV27	many	CASSWGGGSGANVLTF	TGTGCCAGCAGTTGGGGGGGCGGCTCTGGGGCCAACGTCCTGACTTTC
TRBJ2-7	TRBD2	TRBV28	few	CASSSLLAGGLGSSYEQYF	TGTGCCAGCAGTTCCCTACTAGCGGGAGGGTTGGGGAGCTCCTACGAGCAGTACTTC
TRBJ2-2	NA	TRBV5-4	few	CASSLYLRGTGELFF	TGTGCCAGCAGCTTGTATCTACGGGGCACCGGGGAGCTGTTTTTT
TRBJ2-1	TRBD2	TRBV14	few	CASSLRRTSGMYNEQFF	TGTGCCAGCAGCCTGCGCCGGACTAGCGGGATGTACAATGAGCAGTTCTTC
TRBJ1-1	NA	TRBV20-1	NA	CSAGYTVNTEAFF	TGCAGTGCTGGATATACAGTGAACACTGAAGCTTTCTTT
TRBJ1-2	TRBD1	TRBV9	NA	CASSVGDRVRGAYGYTF	TGTGCCAGCAGCGTAGGGGACAGGGTCCGAGGGGCCTATGGCTACACCTTC
TRBJ2-1	NA	TRBV29-1	NA	CSVERGTSQFF	TGCAGCGTTGAAAGAGGGACATCGCAGTTCTTC
TRBJ1-6	TRBD1	TRBV4-2	NA	CASSQKTGGHSPLHF	TGTGCCAGCAGCCAAAAGACAGGGGGTCATTCACCCCTCCACTTT
TRBJ2-1	TRBD2	TRBV2	NA	CASSVKASGRSYNEQFF	TGTGCCAGCAGTGTTAAGGCTAGCGGGAGATCCTACAATGAGCAGTTCTTC
TRBJ1-1	NA	TRBV9	NA	CASSVGDNTEAFF	TGTGCCAGCAGCGTAGGGGATAACACTGAAGCTTTCTTT
TRBJ2-1	TRBD2	TRBV20-1	NA	CSPSRGVVSYNEQFF	TGCAGTCCCAGCCGGGGGGTTGTCTCCTACAATGAGCAGTTCTTC
TRBJ1-2	NA	TRBV20-1	NA	CSAPAERHGYTF	TGCAGTGCCCCAGCTGAGCGGCATGGCTACACCTTC
TRBJ2-2	TRBD2	TRBV6-5	NA	CASSSPGLATNTGELFF	TGTGCCAGCAGTTCCCCGGGACTAGCGACAAACACCGGGGAGCTGTTTTTT
TRBJ1-1	NA	TRBV9	few	CASSTGARGTEAFF	TGTGCCAGCAGCACGGGGGCTAGGGGGACTGAAGCTTTCTTT
TRBJ1-1	NA	TRBV7-2	few	CASSFRDPGVDEAFF	TGTGCCAGCAGCTTCCGGGATCCAGGTGTAGATGAAGCTTTCTTT
TRBJ2-1	NA	TRBV20-1	many	CSLFRGFNEQFF	TGCAGCCTATTCCGGGGGTTCAATGAGCAGTTCTTC
TRBJ2-1	TRBD1	TRBV20-1	NA	CSATIASRGNNEQFF	TGCAGTGCCACTATAGCGTCCAGGGGGAACAATGAGCAGTTCTTC
TRBJ1-2	NA	TRBV29-1	few	CSVEPMGGQIYGYTF	TGCAGCGTTGAACCGATGGGTGGACAAATCTATGGCTACACCTTC
TRBJ2-1	TRBD2	TRBV10-2	few	CASKIAGGSHEQFF	TGCGCCAGCAAAATAGCGGGAGGGTCCCATGAGCAGTTCTTC
TRBJ2-1	NA	TRBV27	NA	CASREGQSIYNEQFF	TGTGCCAGCAGGGAAGGGCAATCGATCTACAATGAGCAGTTCTTC
TRBJ1-4	NA	TRBV7-9	NA	CASSLSGGTNEKLFF	TGTGCCAGCAGCTTATCGGGGGGAACTAATGAAAAACTGTTTTTT
TRBJ2-5	NA	TRBV6-1	NA	CASSRARGQETQYF	TGTGCCAGCTCGAGGGCGCGGGGCCAAGAGACCCAGTACTTC
TRBJ1-1	NA	TRBV12-3/TRBV12-4	NA	CASSFLMGGTEAFF	TGTGCCAGCAGTTTTCTAATGGGAGGCACTGAAGCTTTCTTT
TRBJ2-7	TRBD1	TRBV20-1	NA	CSATSRGLGYEQYF	TGCAGTGCTACCAGCAGGGGGCTCGGCTACGAGCAGTACTTC
TRBJ1-3	TRBD1	TRBV29-1	NA	CSVWTGGVGNTIYF	TGCAGCGTTTGGACAGGGGGCGTTGGAAACACCATATATTTT
TRBJ2-5	TRBD1	TRBV29-1	few	CSAKTGTLEGTQYF	TGCAGCGCCAAGACAGGGACGTTAGAGGGGACCCAGTACTTC
TRBJ2-5	TRBD2	TRBV20-1	NA	CSAMDTSGSAETQYF	TGCAGTGCCATGGATACTAGCGGGAGTGCAGAGACCCAGTACTTC
TRBJ1-1	TRBD1	TRBV6-1	few	CASRGTGSGNAEAFF	TGTGCCAGCAGAGGGACAGGGTCGGGGAACGCTGAAGCTTTCTTT
TRBJ2-3	NA	TRBV7-8	few	CASSSTKDTQYF	TGTGCCAGCAGCTCCACTAAAGATACGCAGTATTTT
TRBJ1-2	NA	TRBV7-9	NA	CASSLGAGGRRNYGYTF	TGTGCCAGCAGCTTAGGGGCGGGGGGGAGAAGGAACTATGGCTACACCTTC
TRBJ2-1	TRBD2	TRBV7-9	NA	CASSLFRTVMGHSGVYNEQFF	TGTGCCAGCAGCCTATTTCGGACTGTTATGGGACATAGCGGGGTATACAATGAGCAGTTCTTC
TRBJ2-7	TRBD2	TRBV6-2/TRBV6-3	few	CASSSERGSYEQYF	TGTGCCAGCAGTTCAGAGCGGGGTTCCTACGAGCAGTACTTC
TRBJ2-5	TRBD1	TRBV19	NA	CASRSGTGETQYF	TGTGCCAGTAGGTCCGGGACAGGTGAGACCCAGTACTTC
TRBJ1-5	NA	TRBV12-3/TRBV12-4	once	CASSLALVSGNQPQHF	TGTGCCAGCAGTTTAGCGTTGGTGTCAGGCAATCAGCCCCAGCATTTT
TRBJ2-5	NA	TRBV3-1	NA	CASSRRNRLETQYF	TGTGCCAGCAGCCGTCGGAATCGTCTAGAGACCCAGTACTTC
TRBJ2-7	TRBD1	TRBV27	NA	CASSGQGARHEQYF	TGTGCCAGCAGTGGGCAGGGGGCGAGGCACGAGCAGTACTTC
TRBJ2-6	NA	TRBV12-3/TRBV12-4	few	CASISGAGANVLTF	TGTGCCAGCATTTCGGGAGCTGGGGCCAACGTCCTGACTTTC
TRBJ1-2	NA	TRBV5-1	NA	CASSPTGDADYGYTF	TGCGCCAGCAGCCCCACCGGGGATGCGGACTATGGCTACACCTTC
TRBJ2-1	NA	TRBV20-1	NA	CSAPPSAGRLDEQFF	TGCAGTGCCCCACCTTCGGCGGGGAGGTTGGATGAGCAGTTCTTC
TRBJ1-5	NA	TRBV3-1	few	CASSQQPGQPQHF	TGTGCCAGCAGCCAACAGCCCGGTCAGCCCCAGCATTTT
TRBJ1-5	NA	TRBV7-9	once	CASSLSGTNQPQHF	TGTGCCAGCAGCTTATCCGGGACAAATCAGCCCCAGCATTTT